A single sample is the source of the 14 T cell receptor beta chains below, sequenced in a study of T cell responses to AZD1222 COVID-19 vaccine (dated by TCRdb to about 2021). In the paper's terms, the time point label means: baseline before first vaccination. Library preparation was by the immunoSEQ multiplex PCR assay. TCRdb mirrors the immuneACCESS table, restricted to in-frame sequences. Some clones are absent from its copies; in checked studies, under half trace to an unresolved V gene, and the reason for the others is unknown. Present in this sample are 90,000 to 140,000 clones, about 81% of which were seen just once. Of the sample, approximately 5% falls within the top ten clones. Sequencing used peripheral blood, obtained on day 0 of AZD1222 vaccination. The receptors were gathered from an adult in good health.

The V call is TRBV4-3, the J call TRBJ1-1; no firm D call. The germline V and J ends were trimmed by 1 base and 2 bases, with 5 bases remaining between them. The CDR3 has 13 residues. Per germline, CDR1 LGHNA and CDR2 YSLEER. CDR3 DNA sequence: TGCGCCAGCAGCCAAGGGCCAAACACTGAAGCTTTCTTT. Translating it yields CASSQGPNTEAFF.

This clone was picked up a small number of times. V is TRBV6-2 or TRBV6-3 and J is TRBJ2-5; D remains unclear. This CDR3 contains 14 residues. The germline gives CDR1 MNHEY, CDR2 SVGEGT. V was clipped by 1 base and J by 2 bases, with 8 bases between them. CDR3 loop: CASSYLVPQETQYF. CDR3 bases: TGTGCCAGCAGTTACTTAGTCCCACAAGAGACCCAGTACTTC.

This chain joins TRBV7-8 and TRBJ2-7, with TRBD2 as a possible D gene (5 bases). Trimming took 5 bases from V and 0 from J, leaving 14 bases between them. Germline values: CDR1 SGHVS, CDR2 FQNEAQ. This CDR3 has 15 residues. The CDR3 nucleotides are TGTGCCAGCAGCCCCGAGGGCAGATACTCCTACGAGCAGTACTTC. It translates to CASSPEGRYSYEQYF.

V usage is TRBV4-1 and J usage is TRBJ2-5; the match to TRBD1 covers 9 bases. This CDR3 is 16 amino acids long. The V and J ends lost 3 bases and 1 base, in that order; junction bases with no gene match: 6. Germline V CDR1 and CDR2: MGHRA, YSYEKL. In DNA, the CDR3 is TGCGCCAGCAGCCAGATGACAGGGGGTATCCAAGAGACCCAGTACTTC. Protein product: CASSQMTGGIQETQYF.

The V call is TRBV5-1, the J call TRBJ1-2, with 7 nucleotides matching TRBD1. J was trimmed by 2 bases and V by 5 bases; bases with no gene match: 3. The CDR3 is 13 amino acids. CDR1 and CDR2 (germline): SGHRS, YFSETQ. The CDR3 is CASRGDRNYGYTF. CDR3 bases: TGCGCCAGCAGAGGGGACAGAAACTATGGCTACACCTTC.

The chain recombines TRBV7-2 with TRBJ1-6, with D uncertain. The CDR3 covers 14 residues. Germline V gene data show CDR1 as SGHTA and CDR2 as FQGNSA. Deletions cut 2 bases from V and 8 bases from J, with 10 bases between. CDR3 nucleotide sequence: TGTGCCAGCAGCTTAAGGGTGTCGGATTCACCCCTCCACTTT. This encodes CASSLRVSDSPLHF.

V gene TRBV3-1 (or the pseudogene TRBV3-2) combines with J gene TRBJ1-1; D is ambiguous. The CDR3 spans 14 residues. CDR1 and CDR2 from the germline V gene are LGHDT and YNNKEL (reference sequence). V was cut by 0 bases and J by 0 bases, with 5 bases left in between. The CDR3 reads CASSQEIMNTEAFF. CDR3 DNA sequence: TGTGCCAGCAGCCAAGAGATCATGAACACTGAAGCTTTCTTT.

The chain uses TRBV7-2 and TRBJ1-5; 9 bases align to TRBD1. V shed 0 bases and J 5 bases; nucleotides not matched to a gene: 2. There are 15 residues in the CDR3. The germline V gene encodes CDR1 SGHTA and CDR2 FQGNSA. The CDR3 reads CASSLAGTGYQPQHF. For the CDR3, the DNA is TGTGCCAGCAGCTTAGCTGGGACAGGGTATCAGCCCCAGCATTTT.

The chain carries TRBV19 and TRBJ1-2; D remains unclear. Germline V gene data show CDR1 as LNHDA and CDR2 as SQIVND (reference sequence). Trimming stripped 6 bases from V and 3 bases from J, with 11 bases between. The CDR3 contains 13 residues. CDR3 nucleotides: TGTGCCAGTAGGCTGCAGGACTACTATGGCTACACCTTC. Its translation is CASRLQDYYGYTF.

In DNA form, the CDR3 reads TGTGCCAGCAGCCAAGTGGGTCAAACGGGACAGGGGACCTACGAGCAGTACTTC. It specifies CASSQVGQTGQGTYEQYF. The rearrangement links TRBV4-2 to TRBJ2-7, with 10 bases fitting TRBD1. The germline gives CDR1 LGHNA, CDR2 YNFKEQ. The CDR3 has 18 amino acids. V shed 1 base and J 2 bases; nucleotides not matched to a gene: 11.

Comment on this clone: In the same sample, other DNA sequences code for this CDR3. The chain joins TRBV7-3 to TRBJ2-2; 11 bases line up with TRBD2. The CDR3 covers 17 residues. Germline V lookup: CDR1 SGHTA, CDR2 FQGTGA. V lost 8 bases and J lost 5; bases outside the gene matches: 13. CDR3 DNA sequence: TGTGCCAGCGGGGCTAGCGGGGGGCCGGCGGGGACCGGGGAGCTGTTTTTT. Its translation is CASGASGGPAGTGELFF.

This clone was picked up a small number of times. The V and J genes are TRBV18 and TRBJ1-1; maybe TRBD1 (6 bases). V lost 5 bases, J lost 5 bases, and 9 bases lay in between. This CDR3 has 12 residues. Germline-derived CDR1 and CDR2 are KGHSH and LQKENI. CDR3 in amino acids: CASSFDRTEAFF. In DNA form, the CDR3 reads TGTGCCAGCTCATTCGACAGGACTGAAGCTTTCTTT.

The chain has TRBV20-1 and TRBJ1-2, with a weak D call TRBD1 (5 bases). Germline V gene sequence: CDR1 DFQATT, CDR2 SNEGSKA (reference sequence). The CDR3 has 13 residues. The V end was cut by 3 bases, the J end by 8 bases, with 16 bases between. The CDR3 region is CSASYHQGGGYTF. The CDR3 DNA sequence: TGCAGTGCTAGTTATCATCAGGGAGGCGGCTACACCTTC.

The chain is built from TRBV30 and TRBJ1-4; D is undetermined. The V gene lost 4 bases and the J gene lost 4 bases, with 10 bases spanning the gap. This CDR3 spans 13 amino acids. Germline V gives CDR1 GTSNPN, CDR2 SVGIG (reference sequence). CDR3 sequence: CAWIGGHNEKLFF. As DNA, the CDR3 is TGTGCCTGGATCGGCGGCCATAATGAAAAACTGTTTTTT.